This T cell receptor (beta chain) came from a study of blood T cell repertoires in COVID-19. Across the study: PBMCs, B-cell-depleted T cells, or T cells provided the cDNA or gDNA that made up the material.

Original handling: For nucleated cells, counts were estimated from reference gene primer amplification. Using immunoSEQ multiplex PCR, the repertoire was profiled, and TCRdb retains in-frame clones only, with some absent. V, J and clone size were drawn from that table, and D and trimming were deduced from the DNA. The sample comprises about 94,000 clones, approximately 84% of which are singletons, and around 6.5% rests with the top ten. Germline CDR1 is KGHDR and CDR2 is SFDVKD. The CDR3 covers 17 residues. J gave up 8 bases and V 5 bases, and 14 bases lay outside the gene matches. This TCR was sampled from a man aged 60-69 years with acute or convalescent COVID-19. The sequenced sample was peripheral blood. The chain is built from TRBV24-1 and TRBJ1-6; TRBD1 agrees at 7 bases. This CDR3 is CATSVDTGVDFDSPLHF. The CDR3 coding sequence is TGTGCCACCAGTGTTGACACAGGGGTTGATTTTGATTCACCCCTCCACTTT.